A selection of T cell receptor beta chains follows, all from one sample in a study of T cells in Graves' hyperthyroidism and ophthalmopathy. Via MiXCR, TCRdb re-called the multiplex PCR reads, giving one row per CDR3 protein. The table lists some 490,000 distinct CDR3 sequences, around a fifth of them singletons, with around 47% in the top ten. Source material: blood. These receptors were taken from a woman aged 65 to 85 with Graves' ophthalmopathy. CDR3s include the opening cysteine and the closing phenylalanine or tryptophan. The D gene is left open where the match is weak. Clone size is given for some rows only: seen once, a few or many times, or a class if the clone is expanded.

v_call	clone_size	d_call	j_call	cdr3_aa	cdr3_nt
TRBV7-2	few	NA	TRBJ1-2	CASSSAWGARAGWDGYTF	TGTGCCAGCAGCTCGGCCTGGGGGGCCAGGGCAGGGTGGGATGGCTACACCTTC
TRBV7-3	many	NA	TRBJ2-1	CASSLATGRDNEQFF	TGTGCCAGCAGCTTAGCGACAGGAAGGGACAATGAGCAGTTCTTC
TRBV6-5	few	NA	TRBJ1-6	CASIPEFVGSPLHF	TGTGCCAGCATTCCTGAGTTTGTCGGGTCACCCCTCCACTTT
TRBV7-2	many	NA	TRBJ2-2	CASSLVQAGELFF	TGTGCCAGCAGCTTAGTACAGGCCGGGGAGCTGTTTTTT
TRBV30	many	NA	TRBJ2-7	CAWMVGVEQYF	TGTGCCTGGATGGTCGGAGTTGAGCAGTACTTC
TRBV10-3	NA	NA	TRBJ1-3	CAISESGPNTIYF	TGTGCCATCAGTGAGTCGGGACCAAACACCATATATTTT
TRBV10-3	NA	TRBD2	TRBJ2-1	CASGGGAGSYNEQFF	TGTGCCAGCGGGGGGGGGGCCGGCTCCTACAATGAGCAGTTCTTC
TRBV29-1	NA	TRBD2	TRBJ2-3	CSVAGTSGGSTDTQYF	TGCAGCGTCGCCGGGACTAGCGGGGGGAGCACAGATACGCAGTATTTT
TRBV7-8	NA	NA	TRBJ1-6	CASSLGEALGSPLHF	TGTGCCAGCAGCTTAGGGGAGGCCCTGGGCTCACCCCTCCACTTT
TRBV5-6	NA	TRBD1	TRBJ1-1	CASSLGRGPAFF	TGTGCCAGCAGCTTGGGGAGGGGGCCCGCTTTCTTT
TRBV6-2/TRBV6-3	few	TRBD1	TRBJ1-2	CASSTPDRPLDGYTF	TGTGCCAGCAGTACTCCGGACAGGCCTTTGGATGGCTACACCTTC
TRBV7-2	many	NA	TRBJ2-5	CASSPMGLGRETQYF	TGTGCCAGCAGCCCAATGGGTCTGGGGCGAGAGACCCAGTACTTC
TRBV7-6	few	NA	TRBJ2-4	CASQLAKNIQYF	TGTGCCAGCCAGTTAGCCAAAAACATTCAGTACTTC
TRBV18	NA	NA	TRBJ1-5	CASSPENGNQPQHF	TGTGCCAGCTCACCTGAGAACGGCAATCAGCCCCAGCATTTT
TRBV5-1	few	TRBD2	TRBJ2-7	CASSSLSPGTSRTAEQYF	TGCGCCAGCAGCTCGCTCAGCCCCGGGACTAGCCGAACTGCCGAGCAGTACTTC
TRBV12-3/TRBV12-4	many	TRBD2	TRBJ2-1	CASSLLGLANEQFF	TGTGCCAGCAGTTTATTGGGACTAGCAAATGAGCAGTTCTTC
TRBV4-1	NA	NA	TRBJ2-7	CASSQVSLRHSVMQYF	TGCGCCAGCAGCCAAGTTTCGCTCAGGCATAGTGTAATGCAGTACTTC
TRBV12-3/TRBV12-4	many	TRBD1	TRBJ1-2	CASSYSPGQGDYGYTF	TGTGCCAGCAGTTATTCCCCTGGGCAGGGGGACTATGGCTACACCTTC
TRBV5-1	few	TRBD1	TRBJ2-7	CASTRGRDYEQYF	TGCGCCAGCACAAGGGGGCGCGACTACGAGCAGTACTTC
TRBV20-1	many	TRBD1	TRBJ1-1	CSAIDRVRTEAFF	TGCAGTGCCATTGACAGGGTTAGGACTGAAGCTTTCTTT
TRBV7-2	many	NA	TRBJ1-1	CASSPSGQQRAFF	TGTGCCAGCAGCCCCAGCGGACAACAAAGAGCTTTCTTT
TRBV7-9	NA	NA	TRBJ2-1	CASSLGLHLENEQFF	TGTGCCAGCAGCCTCGGACTCCACCTTGAAAATGAGCAGTTCTTC
TRBV6-1	many	TRBD1	TRBJ1-2	CASSEALGQGNYGYTF	TGTGCCAGCAGTGAAGCGCTGGGACAGGGAAACTATGGCTACACCTTC
TRBV30	NA	NA	TRBJ2-1	CAWTAQVADEQFF	TGTGCCTGGACCGCTCAGGTTGCCGATGAGCAGTTCTTC
TRBV28	many	TRBD2	TRBJ2-7	CASSSVSGTISYEQYF	TGTGCCAGCAGTTCAGTTAGCGGGACCATCTCCTACGAGCAGTACTTC
TRBV6-1	NA	TRBD1	TRBJ1-1	CASMGQPNTEAFF	TGTGCCAGCATGGGACAGCCGAACACTGAAGCTTTCTTT
TRBV19	NA	TRBD1	TRBJ2-1	CASTGTGTYNEQFF	TGTGCCAGTACAGGGACAGGAACCTACAATGAGCAGTTCTTC
TRBV28	NA	TRBD1	TRBJ1-6	CASTQTGARNSPLHF	TGTGCCAGCACCCAAACAGGGGCTCGGAATTCACCCCTCCACTTT
TRBV6-1	many	NA	TRBJ2-3	CASTFSPTGITDTQYF	TGTGCCAGCACCTTTTCCCCTACAGGTATCACAGATACGCAGTATTTT
TRBV6-1	few	NA	TRBJ1-2	CASRVGYGYTF	TGTGCCAGCAGGGTGGGCTATGGCTACACCTTC
TRBV9	NA	TRBD1	TRBJ1-5	CASSVGQDSNQPQHF	TGTGCCAGCAGCGTCGGACAGGATAGCAATCAGCCCCAGCATTTT
TRBV2	NA	TRBD1	TRBJ1-2	CASRKGAWGLHYGYTF	TGTGCCAGCAGGAAGGGGGCGTGGGGACTCCACTATGGCTACACCTTC
TRBV6-1	NA	TRBD1	TRBJ2-5	CASGSSWDRLHQETQYF	TGTGCCAGCGGTAGTTCGTGGGACAGGCTCCACCAAGAGACCCAGTACTTC
TRBV10-3	NA	NA	TRBJ1-5	CAISDRRNNQPQHF	TGTGCCATCAGTGACCGACGGAACAATCAGCCCCAGCATTTT
TRBV7-9	NA	TRBD1	TRBJ2-2	CASSFGGTGRTGELFF	TGTGCCAGCAGCTTCGGTGGGACAGGAAGAACCGGGGAGCTGTTTTTT
TRBV7-2	many	NA	TRBJ2-3	CASGFGGPSTDTQYF	TGTGCCAGCGGATTTGGCGGTCCTAGCACAGATACGCAGTATTTT
TRBV19	NA	NA	TRBJ2-2	CASGFYTGELFF	TGTGCCAGTGGCTTCTACACCGGGGAGCTGTTTTTT
TRBV3-1	NA	TRBD1	TRBJ2-7	CASSQVGTGFRQYF	TGTGCCAGCAGCCAAGTGGGGACAGGGTTCCGGCAGTACTTC
TRBV9	NA	NA	TRBJ1-2	CASSVGGGRYGYTF	TGTGCCAGCAGCGTAGGAGGGGGTCGCTATGGCTACACCTTC
TRBV30	few	TRBD1	TRBJ1-4	CAWSTWTGEKLFF	TGTGCCTGGAGTACCTGGACAGGCGAAAAACTGTTTTTT
TRBV11-2	many	NA	TRBJ2-5	CASSLGGRSIQYF	TGTGCCAGCAGCTTAGGAGGACGTTCGATCCAGTACTTC
TRBV12-3/TRBV12-4	many	NA	TRBJ1-1	CASSSPQAFLGRVAFF	TGTGCCAGCAGCTCTCCTCAGGCTTTTTTGGGGCGGGTAGCTTTCTTT
TRBV28	NA	TRBD1	TRBJ1-6	CASSLYETGGFSPLHF	TGTGCCAGCAGTTTATACGAGACAGGGGGGTTTTCACCCCTCCACTTT
TRBV30	few	TRBD2	TRBJ2-1	CAWSLATSMNEQFF	TGTGCCTGGAGTTTAGCGACTAGCATGAATGAGCAGTTCTTC
TRBV6-2/TRBV6-3	once	TRBD2	TRBJ2-7	CASSGRTSGLGQYF	TGTGCCAGCAGTGGGCGGACTAGCGGTCTTGGGCAGTACTTC
TRBV28	NA	TRBD1	TRBJ1-5	CASRRQGAGNQPQHF	TGTGCCAGCAGGCGACAGGGGGCGGGCAATCAGCCCCAGCATTTT
TRBV30	NA	NA	TRBJ1-3	CAWSVGLTGNTIYF	TGTGCCTGGAGTGTCGGATTGACTGGAAACACCATATATTTT
TRBV7-9	NA	NA	TRBJ2-5	CASSLAAAGQTQYF	TGTGCCAGCAGCTTAGCCGCGGCAGGGCAGACCCAGTACTTC
TRBV7-3	few	NA	TRBJ2-2	CASSVQGGTGELFF	TGTGCCAGCAGCGTTCAGGGGGGGACCGGGGAGCTGTTTTTT
TRBV6-2/TRBV6-3	once	NA	TRBJ1-5	CASREVGGSGQPQHF	TGTGCCAGCAGAGAGGTGGGGGGATCCGGTCAGCCCCAGCATTTT
TRBV2	NA	NA	TRBJ1-4	CATKGEGLSGEKLFF	TGTGCCACCAAGGGCGAGGGACTTTCGGGGGAAAAACTGTTTTTT
TRBV7-2	many	NA	TRBJ2-3	CASKGGNTDTQYF	TGTGCCTCCAAGGGAGGTAACACAGATACGCAGTATTTT
TRBV19	NA	NA	TRBJ2-5	CASSIVLRETQYF	TGTGCCAGTAGTATCGTACTACGGGAGACCCAGTACTTC
TRBV3-1	NA	TRBD2	TRBJ2-7	CASSYSGRRREQYF	TGTGCCAGCAGCTATAGCGGGCGCCGGAGAGAGCAGTACTTC
TRBV6-1	few	TRBD1	TRBJ1-5	CASSDGTAGLHF	TGTGCCAGCAGTGACGGGACAGCGGGTTTGCATTTT
TRBV9	NA	TRBD1	TRBJ2-7	CASSRDRGNEQYF	TGTGCCAGCAGCCGGGACAGGGGGAACGAGCAGTACTTC
TRBV28	NA	NA	TRBJ2-2	CATLSGNTGELFF	TGTGCCACCCTTAGCGGGAACACCGGGGAGCTGTTTTTT